These 16 T cell receptor beta chains originate from one sample sequenced in a study of blood T cell repertoires in COVID-19. The assay was immunoSEQ multiplex PCR, and TCRdb's table has in-frame clones only and misses some. The table has 250,000 to 300,000 clones, 75% to 90% seen once. The material sequenced was peripheral blood. The receptors were gathered from a woman aged 35 to 49 with acute or convalescent COVID-19.

The rearrangement links TRBV5-6 to TRBJ1-1; 7 bases line up with TRBD1. The CDR3 is made up of 13 amino acids. The trim removed 4 bases at V and 4 bases at J, leaving 4 bases unmatched. Germline V gives CDR1 SGHDT, CDR2 YYEEEE. The CDR3, as DNA: TGTGCCAGCAGCACCTCAGGGGGCACTGAAGCTTTCTTT. This sequence encodes CASSTSGGTEAFF.

CDR3 DNA sequence: TGTGCCAGCAGTTTGGGGACAGAAGCTTTCTTT. It is translated as CASSLGTEAFF. The genes are TRBV28 and TRBJ1-1, with TRBD1 as a possible D gene (6 bases). The CDR3 is made up of 11 amino acids. Germline CDR1 reads MDHEN; CDR2 reads SYDVKM. Trimming removed 3 bases from V and 8 bases from J, with 7 bases in between.

The chain carries TRBV28 and TRBJ1-2, with TRBD1 matching 8 bases. The CDR3 runs to 17 residues. Per the germline V gene, CDR1 is MDHEN and CDR2 is SYDVKM. V shed 4 bases, J shed 0 bases, and the junction held 10 bases outside the gene matches. The CDR3 loop is CASSSYPGQGANYGYTF. The CDR3 DNA is TGTGCCAGCAGTTCATATCCTGGACAGGGAGCTAACTATGGCTACACCTTC.

CDR3 sequence: CASSPGTSGETQYF. CDR3 nucleotides: TGTGCCAGCTCACCAGGGACTAGCGGAGAGACCCAGTACTTC. The rearrangement joins TRBV18 to TRBJ2-5, with 11 bases fitting TRBD2. The CDR3 has 14 residues. Germline CDR1 and CDR2: KGHSH and LQKENI. The V gene end was trimmed by 2 bases and the J gene end by 4 bases; junction bases not matched to a gene: 0.

J is TRBJ2-7 and V is TRBV7-9; D may be TRBD2 (5 bases). V was shortened by 1 base and J by 7 bases, with 11 bases between the two germline ends. The CDR3 is 13 residues long. Per the germline V gene, CDR1 is SEHNR and CDR2 is FQNEAQ (reference sequence). CDR3 residues: CASSLERRDEQYV. The CDR3 DNA sequence: TGTGCCAGCAGCTTAGAGCGGAGAGATGAGCAGTACGTC.

This chain uses TRBV18 with TRBJ2-2; D is possibly TRBD2 (7 bases). V was shortened by 0 bases and J by 5 bases, with 16 bases between the two germline ends. Germline V gene data show CDR1 as KGHSH and CDR2 as LQKENI. The CDR3 runs 17 residues. CDR3 nucleotides: TGTGCCAGCTCACCACCTATGACAGGAGCGGGGACCGGGGAGCTGTTTTTT. Its protein is CASSPPMTGAGTGELFF.

Note on this clone: An end of the junction differs from the germline gene, which may be a read error. Other nucleotide sequences in the sample specify the same CDR3. The chain carries TRBV5-5 and TRBJ1-2; the match to TRBD1 covers 7 bases. This CDR3 is built from 16 residues. Germline V CDR1 and CDR2: SGHKS, YYEKEE (reference sequence). The CDR3 DNA follows: TGTGCCAGCAGCTTGGTAGGGACAGCGAATAATAATGGCTACACCTTT. Translated, it gives CASSLVGTANNNGYTF.

This chain joins TRBV5-1 and TRBJ1-1; 7 nucleotides line up with TRBD1. CDR1 and CDR2 (germline): SGHRS, YFSETQ. Losses at the gene ends were 7 bases for V and 5 bases for J; bases not matched to a gene: 8. CDR3 length equals 13 residues. The CDR3 sequence: CASALTGPTEAFF. CDR3 DNA sequence: TGCGCCAGCGCCTTGACAGGGCCTACTGAAGCTTTCTTT.

In DNA form, the CDR3 reads TGTGCCAGCAGAAGGACAGGAGGTCAGCCCCAGCATTTT. This translates into CASRRTGGQPQHF. This chain uses TRBV2 with TRBJ1-5; the match to TRBD1 covers 7 bases. Trimming took 6 bases from V and 6 from J; bases not matched to a gene: 5. CDR1 and CDR2 (germline): SNHLY, FYNNEI. This CDR3 has 13 amino acids.

The chain recombines TRBV29-1 with TRBJ1-3; 8 nucleotides align to TRBD1. With V trimmed by 7 bases and J by 4 bases, 9 bases remained unmatched. CDR1 is SQVTM, CDR2 ANQGSEA, per germline. This CDR3 has 14 amino acids. This chain's CDR3 is CSGTTGATGNTIYF. For the CDR3, the DNA is TGCAGCGGAACGACAGGGGCGACCGGAAACACCATATATTTT.

The rearrangement joins TRBV6-6 to TRBJ2-5, with unresolved D. Trimming left V 6 bases short and J 4 bases short, with 9 bases between. The length of the CDR3 is 12 residues. Looked up from germline, CDR1 is MNHNY and CDR2 is SVGAGI (reference sequence). CDR3 region: CASSPEPETQYF. DNA of the CDR3: TGTGCCAGCAGCCCCGAGCCAGAGACCCAGTACTTC.

This clone was recorded only once. This rearrangement joins TRBV10-2 to TRBJ2-2; no reliable D call. Germline V gene data show CDR1 as WSHSY and CDR2 as SAAADI. The CDR3 covers 14 residues. V lost 6 bases and J 4 bases, leaving 12 bases between the germline ends. The CDR3 sequence is CASRRDPITGELFF. The CDR3 DNA sequence: TGCGCCAGCAGAAGAGATCCCATCACCGGGGAGCTGTTTTTT.

The chain employs TRBV30 and TRBJ1-5, with D possibly being TRBD1 (6 bases). CDR3 size: 16 residues. Germline lookup yields CDR1 GTSNPN and CDR2 SVGIG (reference sequence). V was shortened by 0 bases and J by 0 bases, with 12 bases between the two germline ends. The CDR3 DNA reads as TGTGCCTGGAGTGTAGGCAGGGGCCTTAGCAATCAGCCCCAGCATTTT. Translated: CAWSVGRGLSNQPQHF. Supplemented by reference TRBV30 and TRBJ1-5, the full variable domain reads SQTIHQWPATLVQPVGSPLSLECTVEGTSNPNLYWYRQAAGRGLQLLFYSVGIGQISSEVPQNLSASRPQDRQFILSSKKLLLSDSGFYLCAWSVGRGLSNQPQHFGDGTRLSIL.

In the case of this clone: The sample carries other DNA sequences with the same CDR3. V gene TRBV5-1 combines with J gene TRBJ2-2; 8 nucleotides match TRBD2. Germline lookup yields CDR1 SGHRS and CDR2 YFSETQ. V shed 4 bases and J 1 base; nucleotides not matched to a gene: 6. The CDR3 extends over 16 amino acids. The CDR3 DNA follows: TGCGCCAGCAGCACCCTTGCGGGGGGGAACACCGGGGAGCTGTTTTTT. It codes for CASSTLAGGNTGELFF.

The chain uses TRBV12-3 or TRBV12-4 and TRBJ1-1; perhaps TRBD1 as D (5 bases). V lost 6 bases, J lost 1 base, and 9 bases lay in between. The CDR3 loop spans 13 amino acids. This chain's CDR3 is CASSQGQNTEAFF. The CDR3 DNA is TGTGCCAGCAGCCAAGGACAGAACACTGAAGCTTTCTTT.

The genes are TRBV5-1 and TRBJ2-3, with 16 bases aligning to TRBD2. This CDR3 spans 17 amino acids. CDR1 and CDR2 (germline): SGHRS, YFSETQ. The J segment lost 5 bases and the V segment lost 3 bases, leaving 6 bases of the junction unmatched. The CDR3 spells CASSSVGLAGGRDTQYF. The CDR3 coding sequence is TGCGCCAGCAGCTCCGTGGGACTAGCGGGGGGGCGAGATACGCAGTATTTT.